The 14 T cell receptor beta chains listed next were all sequenced from one sample in a study of control samples from healthy donors and cancer patients (dated by TCRdb to the early 2020s). Libraries were built with the immunoSEQ multiplex PCR assay. TCRdb holds this immuneACCESS table with in-frame rearrangements only. Some clones are missing; in checked studies, unresolved V genes explain under half, and the rest has no known cause. The sample has around 84,000 clones on record, approximately 82% of them singletons. In total, the top ten clones hold approximately 10% of the sample. Sequencing used PBMCs. The receptors were gathered from a man in his sixties with head and neck cancer.

The CDR3 sequence is CASLRTGPNTEAFF. For the CDR3, the DNA is TGTGCCAGCTTACGGACAGGGCCGAACACTGAAGCTTTCTTT. The gene calls are TRBV2 and TRBJ1-1; 8 nucleotides align to TRBD1. Germline V lookup: CDR1 SNHLY, CDR2 FYNNEI. The length of the CDR3 is 14 residues. The V gene end was trimmed by 8 bases and the J gene end by 1 base; junction bases not matched to a gene: 6.

V and J are TRBV4-1 and TRBJ1-1; D gene unclear. The CDR3 spans 18 residues. The ends were cut back, 1 base at V and 0 bases at J, with 18 bases in the middle. Germline CDR1 reads MGHRA; CDR2 reads YSYEKL. CDR3 nucleotides: TGCGCCAGCAGCCAAGGGCTATTAGGGCGCAGAATGAACACTGAAGCTTTCTTT. Encoded protein: CASSQGLLGRRMNTEAFF.

V gene TRBV5-1 combines with J gene TRBJ2-3; 9 positions agree with TRBD2. The CDR3 extends over 16 amino acids. V dropped 0 bases and J dropped 2; count of bases not matched to a gene: 4. The V gene's germline CDR1 is SGHRS and CDR2 YFSETQ. The DNA for the CDR3 is TGCGCCAGCAGCTTGGCCAGCGGGAGGAACACAGATACGCAGTATTTT. It specifies CASSLASGRNTDTQYF.

The gene calls are TRBV29-1 and TRBJ2-7, with TRBD2 as a possible D gene (5 bases). The CDR3 is made up of 13 amino acids. The V and J ends lost 6 bases and 2 bases respectively, with 14 bases between them. Germline CDR1 and CDR2: SQVTM and ANQGSEA. CDR3 loop: CSVTKGAPYEQYF. The CDR3 nucleotides are TGCAGCGTCACAAAGGGAGCCCCCTACGAGCAGTACTTC.

The chain recombines TRBV6-5 with TRBJ2-7; TRBD2 aligns across 13 bases. The V gene's germline CDR1 is MNHEY and CDR2 SVGAGI. With 6 bases clipped from V and 3 bases from J, the junction kept 5 bases outside the gene matches. The CDR3 has 15 amino acids. The CDR3, as DNA: TGTGCCAGCAGAACGGGACTAGCGGGAAGCTACGAGCAGTACTTC. Translating gives CASRTGLAGSYEQYF.

This clone was counted between two and nine times. This chain joins TRBV27 and TRBJ1-2; D ambiguous. V was shortened by 4 bases and J by 8 bases, with 14 bases between the two germline ends. CDR1 is MNHEY, CDR2 SMNVEV, per germline (reference sequence). This CDR3 is 13 amino acids long. CDR3 nucleotides: TGTGCCAGCAGTTCCCAGCTAGCTGGGGGCTACACCTTC. Residues: CASSSQLAGGYTF.

V and J are TRBV11-2 and TRBJ2-1; 8 bases match TRBD2. The ends lost 0 bases at V and 6 bases at J; junction bases unmatched: 1. The CDR3 extends over 14 amino acids. Germline assignment: CDR1 SGHAT and CDR2 FQNNGV. This chain's CDR3 is CASSLDGTSNEQFF. The CDR3 DNA reads TGTGCCAGCAGCTTAGATGGGACTAGCAATGAGCAGTTCTTC.

The gene calls are TRBV2 and TRBJ2-3; weak D call: TRBD1 (6 bases). Germline lookup yields CDR1 SNHLY and CDR2 FYNNEI. The CDR3 covers 15 residues. Trimming removed 4 bases from V and 7 bases from J, with 18 bases in between. The CDR3 loop reads CASSGRQATGNTQYF. The CDR3 nucleotides are TGTGCCAGCAGTGGGAGACAGGCTACGGGAAATACGCAGTATTTT.

The CDR3 loop is CASSQPTGRAFF. The CDR3 nucleotides read TGTGCCAGCAGCCAACCTACAGGGAGAGCTTTCTTT. The V call is TRBV3-1 (or the pseudogene TRBV3-2), the J call TRBJ1-1; maybe TRBD1 (6 bases). This CDR3 is built from 12 residues. V was shortened by 2 bases and J by 10 bases, with 11 bases between the two germline ends. Germline CDR1 LGHDT, CDR2 YNNKEL (reference sequence).

J is TRBJ2-1 and V is TRBV11-2, with unresolved D. The length of the CDR3 is 15 residues. Between the trimmed V and J ends, which lost 0 bases and 10 bases, there was a span of 16 bases. Germline lookup yields CDR1 SGHAT and CDR2 FQNNGV. The DNA for the CDR3 is TGTGCCAGCAGCTTAGATGAGGTTCCCGGGCGGGAGCAGTTCTTC. Protein product: CASSLDEVPGREQFF.

V is TRBV10-3 and J is TRBJ2-7; 9 bases agree with TRBD2. Germline CDR1 ENHRY, CDR2 SYGVKD. The CDR3 length is 16 residues. Losses at the gene ends were 0 bases for V and 4 bases for J; bases not matched to a gene: 7. The CDR3 region is CAISESGGRVAYEQYF. The CDR3, as DNA: TGTGCCATCAGTGAGTCGGGCGGGAGGGTAGCATACGAGCAGTACTTC.

The chain employs TRBV27 and TRBJ1-3; D is uncertain. Germline CDR1 and CDR2: MNHEY and SMNVEV (reference sequence). V was clipped by 5 bases and J by 2 bases, with 10 bases between them. This CDR3 spans 14 amino acids. The CDR3 loop reads CASSTSGAGNTIYF. The CDR3 coding sequence is TGTGCCAGCAGTACCTCAGGAGCTGGAAACACCATATATTTT.

V usage is TRBV3-1 (or the pseudogene TRBV3-2) and J usage is TRBJ2-5; D perhaps matches TRBD2 (5 bases). This CDR3 is built from 13 residues. Per the germline V gene, CDR1 is LGHDT and CDR2 is YNNKEL (reference sequence). V gave up 3 bases and J gave up 3 bases, with 8 bases separating them. CDR3 sequence: CASSHSGEETQYF. The CDR3 region has the DNA TGTGCCAGCAGCCACAGCGGCGAAGAGACCCAGTACTTC.

The chain combines TRBV5-1 with TRBJ2-1; 7 nucleotides align to TRBD2. V shed 1 base, J shed 3 bases, and the junction held 4 bases outside the gene matches. The CDR3 spans 15 residues. Germline assignment: CDR1 SGHRS and CDR2 YFSETQ. The CDR3, as DNA: TGCGCCAGCAGCTTGACGGGGGAGGGCTACAATGAGCAGTTCTTC. Translated: CASSLTGEGYNEQFF.